Below, 21 T cell receptor beta chains from the same sample are listed, as sequenced in a study of blood T cell repertoires in COVID-19. The table came from immunoSEQ multiplex PCR; TCRdb's copy has only in-frame clones and leaves some out. This sample has about 260,000 clones, with 75% to 90% found just once. The specimen was peripheral blood. The receptors shown here come from a human donor in a cohort sampled during active COVID-19.

The CDR3 DNA sequence: TGTGCCAGTAGTACCACACTCGGACAGCCTAGCAATCAGCCCCAGCATTTT. Residues: CASSTTLGQPSNQPQHF. The rearrangement uses TRBV19 and TRBJ1-5, with D maybe TRBD1 (6 bases). Trimming pared 4 bases from V and 0 bases from J, leaving 16 bases between. CDR1 is LNHDA, CDR2 SQIVND, per germline (reference sequence). The CDR3 totals 17 residues.

This clone was recorded only once. This chain joins TRBV6-2 or TRBV6-3 and TRBJ2-3, with D maybe TRBD2 (6 bases). Trimming took off 1 base at V and 0 bases at J, with 11 bases between the two ends. In germline, CDR1 is MNHEY, CDR2 SVGEGT. The CDR3 runs 16 residues. The CDR3 DNA follows: TGTGCCAGCAGTTACTGGGGCGGGGCTAGCACAGATACGCAGTATTTT. Protein product: CASSYWGGASTDTQYF.

This sequence joins TRBV29-1 and TRBJ2-7; TRBD1 matches at 8 bases. The V segment lost 4 bases and the J segment 4 bases; nucleotides outside the gene matches: 6. This CDR3 spans 13 amino acids. Germline CDR1 is SQVTM and CDR2 is ANQGSEA. CDR3 in amino acids: CSVVRTGRYEQYF. The CDR3 nucleotides read TGCAGCGTTGTCCGGACAGGGAGGTACGAGCAGTACTTC.

Points on this clone: Compared with germline, one end of the junction differs, possibly owing to a read error. CDR3 DNA sequence: TGTGCTAGCAGCTTAGCCGGGACAGGGTTAGGGGAGACCCAGTACTTC. It encodes CASSLAGTGLGETQYF. The chain uses TRBV7-7 and TRBJ2-5; 9 bases are a match to TRBD1. This CDR3 contains 16 residues. Germline V gives CDR1 SSHAT, CDR2 FNYEAQ (reference sequence).

This clone has ten or more counts. J is TRBJ1-2 and V is TRBV7-9, with D possibly TRBD1 on 6 matching bases. Trimming cost V 6 bases and J 4 bases, with 12 bases left between them. The CDR3 totals 13 residues. In germline, CDR1 is SEHNR, CDR2 FQNEAQ (reference sequence). The CDR3 here is CASSPGETYGYTF. The CDR3 DNA sequence: TGTGCCAGCAGTCCAGGGGAGACCTATGGCTACACCTTC. The full variable domain, its missing parts supplied by reference TRBV7-9 and TRBJ1-2, is DTGVSQNPRHKITKRGQNVTFRCDPISEHNRLYWYRQTLGQGPEFLTYFQNEAQLEKSRLLSDRFSAERPKGSFSTLEIQRTEQGDSAMYLCASSPGETYGYTFGSGTRLTVV.

The J gene is TRBJ2-1, the V gene TRBV18, with D possibly matching TRBD1 (6 bases). This CDR3 has 17 amino acids. V lost 4 bases, J lost 0 bases, and 16 bases lay in between. Per germline, CDR1 KGHSH and CDR2 LQKENI. This CDR3 is CASSLSQGASSYNEQFF. The CDR3 DNA follows: TGTGCCAGCTCACTATCACAGGGTGCGAGCTCCTACAATGAGCAGTTCTTC. Full variable domain (missing parts from reference TRBV18 and TRBJ2-1): NAGVMQNPRHLVRRRGQEARLRCSPMKGHSHVYWYRQLPEEGLKFMVYLQKENIIDESGMPKERFSAEFPKEGPSILRIQQVVRGDSAAYFCASSLSQGASSYNEQFFGPGTRLTVL.

This clone was seen only once. The V call is TRBV6-5, the J call TRBJ2-1, with D hard to call. CDR1 is MNHEY and CDR2 is SVGAGI in the germline V gene. This CDR3 has 15 amino acids. Trimming took off 5 bases at V and 0 bases at J, with 11 bases between the two ends. The DNA for the CDR3 is TGTGCCAGCAGTAACACAGTAAACTCCTACAATGAGCAGTTCTTC. It is translated as CASSNTVNSYNEQFF.

V usage is TRBV7-8 and J usage is TRBJ1-4; D is unresolved. Trimming took 5 bases from V and 1 from J, leaving 20 bases between them. The CDR3 is 18 residues long. Germline V gene lookup returns CDR1 SGHVS and CDR2 FQNEAQ. The CDR3 reads CASSRPFGRGRTNEKLFF. CDR3 nucleotide sequence: TGTGCCAGCAGCAGGCCGTTCGGCCGGGGTAGAACTAATGAAAAACTGTTTTTT.

The table lists this clone with a count of one. This chain uses TRBV4-2 with TRBJ2-1, with 11 bases lining up with TRBD2. The germline CDR1 and CDR2 sequences are LGHNA and YNFKEQ. This CDR3 has 14 amino acids. With V trimmed by 6 bases and J by 9 bases, 7 bases remained unmatched. The CDR3 sequence is CASRGSGTSGEQFF. CDR3 in DNA: TGTGCCAGCAGGGGCTCCGGGACTAGCGGTGAGCAGTTCTTC.

The chain recombines TRBV27 with TRBJ2-7; TRBD1 matches at 7 bases. From germline, CDR1 is MNHEY and CDR2 SMNVEV (reference sequence). V lost 5 bases to trimming and J lost 3 bases; unmatched junction nucleotides: 7. This CDR3 is 14 amino acids long. The CDR3 region has the DNA TGTGCCAGCAGTATAGACAGGGCTCACTACGAGCAGTACTTC. Protein: CASSIDRAHYEQYF.

This clone was seen once. V gene TRBV18 combines with J gene TRBJ2-1; 15 nucleotides match TRBD2. There are 17 residues in the CDR3. Losses at the gene ends were 2 bases for V and 7 bases for J; bases not matched to a gene: 6. CDR1 KGHSH and CDR2 LQKENI come from the germline V gene. CDR3 DNA sequence: TGTGCCAGCTCACCAATTCCCGGGACTAGCGGGAGGAATGAGCAGTTCTTC. This gives the protein CASSPIPGTSGRNEQFF.

The V and J genes are TRBV3-1 (or the pseudogene TRBV3-2) and TRBJ1-1; TRBD1 is a possible D gene (6 bases). Between the trimmed V and J ends, which lost 1 base and 4 bases, there was a span of 7 bases. Germline V CDR1 and CDR2: LGHDT, YNNKEL (reference sequence). The CDR3 has 13 amino acids. DNA for the CDR3: TGTGCCAGCAGCCAAGGAGGGGGCACTGAAGCTTTCTTT. As protein: CASSQGGGTEAFF.

The chain is built from TRBV19 and TRBJ1-1; possibly TRBD1 for D (6 bases). The V gene lost 6 bases and the J gene lost 2 bases, with 10 bases spanning the gap. The CDR3 sequence is 13 residues long. Germline-derived CDR1 and CDR2 are LNHDA and SQIVND (reference sequence). The CDR3 here is CASRVTGNTEAFF. The CDR3, as DNA: TGTGCCAGTAGGGTGACAGGAAACACTGAAGCTTTCTTT.

The CDR3 spells CATSDSRTTNYGYTF. Here the CDR3 DNA reads TGTGCCACCAGTGATTCTAGGACTACTAACTATGGCTACACCTTC. The chain links TRBV24-1 to TRBJ1-2; D remains unclear. The V end was cut by 2 bases, the J end by 0 bases, with 9 bases between. Germline assignment: CDR1 KGHDR and CDR2 SFDVKD. The CDR3 extends over 15 amino acids.

This chain links TRBV7-3 with TRBJ2-1; 10 positions match TRBD2. The CDR3 consists of 17 residues. Per germline, CDR1 SGHTA and CDR2 FQGTGA. V lost 2 bases and J lost 1; bases outside the gene matches: 5. The CDR3 DNA is TGTGCCAGCAGCTTAGAGGCTAGCGGGAGTTCCTACAATGAGCAGTTCTTC. This gives the protein CASSLEASGSSYNEQFF. The whole variable domain, remainder taken from reference TRBV7-3 and TRBJ2-1, is GAGVSQTPSNKVTEKGKYVELRCDPISGHTALYWYRQSLGQGPEFLIYFQGTGAADDSGLPNDRFFAVRPEGSVSTLKIQRTERGDSAVYLCASSLEASGSSYNEQFFGPGTRLTVL.

The chain is built from TRBV5-4 and TRBJ1-1; D might be TRBD1 (5 bases). CDR3 size: 13 residues. With 3 bases removed from V and 10 bases from J, the gap between germline ends came to 16 bases. Germline V gives CDR1 SGHNT, CDR2 YYREEE (reference sequence). The CDR3 sequence is CASSSPLKDRAFF. CDR3 bases: TGTGCCAGCAGCTCCCCACTTAAAGACAGAGCTTTCTTT.

The genes are TRBV5-5 and TRBJ1-4; D perhaps matches TRBD1 (5 bases). Looked up from germline, CDR1 is SGHKS and CDR2 is YYEKEE (reference sequence). The CDR3 sequence is 15 residues long. The V end was cut by 1 base, the J end by 4 bases, with 11 bases between. In DNA, the CDR3 is TGTGCCAGCAGCTTGCTTGCAGGGTTTAATGAAAAACTGTTTTTT. It specifies CASSLLAGFNEKLFF. The whole variable domain, filled in from reference TRBV5-5 and TRBJ1-4, reads DAGVTQSPTHLIKTRGQQVTLRCSPISGHKSVSWYQQVLGQGPQFIFQYYEKEERGRGNFPDRFSARQFPNYSSELNVNALLLGDSALYLCASSLLAGFNEKLFFGSGTQLSVL.

The CDR3 protein is CASTLTRLARDTGELFF. DNA for the CDR3: TGTGCCAGCACCCTAACCCGACTAGCGAGGGACACCGGGGAGCTGTTTTTT. J is TRBJ2-2 and V is TRBV27; the match to TRBD2 covers 8 bases. CDR1 is MNHEY and CDR2 is SMNVEV in the germline V gene (reference sequence). The CDR3 contains 17 residues. The V segment lost 7 bases and the J segment 3 bases; nucleotides outside the gene matches: 13.

The rearrangement joins TRBV5-5 to TRBJ2-7; 8 bases agree with TRBD1. From germline, CDR1 is SGHKS and CDR2 YYEKEE (reference sequence). Losses at the gene ends were 1 base for V and 5 bases for J; bases not matched to a gene: 11. This CDR3 has 16 residues. The chain's CDR3 is CASSLPETGVRNEQYF. The CDR3 DNA is TGTGCCAGCAGCTTGCCCGAGACAGGGGTCAGGAACGAGCAGTACTTC. The full variable domain, with the rest looked up from reference TRBV5-5 and TRBJ2-7, is DAGVTQSPTHLIKTRGQQVTLRCSPISGHKSVSWYQQVLGQGPQFIFQYYEKEERGRGNFPDRFSARQFPNYSSELNVNALLLGDSALYLCASSLPETGVRNEQYFGPGTRLTVT.

The chain recombines TRBV25-1 with TRBJ1-2; D not resolved. The CDR3 extends over 15 amino acids. Germline CDR1 is MGHDK and CDR2 is SYGVNS. V shed 1 base and J shed 0 bases, with 9 bases lying between them. As DNA, the CDR3 is TGTGCCAGCAGTGAATCAAGAGCGGCTAACTATGGCTACACCTTC. Translating gives CASSESRAANYGYTF.

The genes are TRBV24-1 and TRBJ2-7; TRBD1 matches 9 bases. The CDR3 length is 15 residues. The ends lost 5 bases at V and 0 bases at J; junction bases unmatched: 4. CDR1 is KGHDR and CDR2 is SFDVKD in the germline V gene. The CDR3 nucleotides read TGTGCCACCAGTGGGGCGGGACAGGGCTCCTACGAGCAGTACTTC. This sequence encodes CATSGAGQGSYEQYF.